Presented here are 29 T cell receptor beta chains from one specimen sequenced in a study of PD-L1 blockade in urothelial cancer. Sequencing used immunoSEQ multiplex PCR; TCRdb keeps in-frame clones, though not all of them. This repertoire shows roughly 20,000 clones, 90% found once; its top ten account for roughly 16%. Sequencing was performed on PBMCs, taken around atezolizumab (anti-PD-L1) treatment. Source of these receptors: a woman aged 55-69 years with urothelial cancer.

CDR3 loop: CASSQAQGPRAFF. CDR3 coding DNA: TGTGCCAGCAGCCAAGCACAGGGCCCACGAGCTTTCTTT. The chain recombines TRBV4-2 with TRBJ1-1, with D possibly TRBD1 on 6 matching bases. The CDR3 contains 13 residues. CDR1 LGHNA and CDR2 YNFKEQ come from the germline V gene. V was pared by 1 base and J by 10 bases, with 13 bases between.

This clone was seen a handful of times. The DNA of the CDR3 is TGTGCCAGCAGCTCCCCCGGGACAGTTTTACGTGAGCAGTTCTTC. The encoded protein is CASSSPGTVLREQFF. The chain joins TRBV7-9 to TRBJ2-1, with 7 bases identical to TRBD1. Germline CDR1 SEHNR, CDR2 FQNEAQ (reference sequence). V was clipped by 4 bases and J by 9 bases; unmatched bases: 12. The CDR3 runs 15 residues.

This clone was detected only once. The chain has TRBV6-1 and TRBJ1-1; 7 bases fit TRBD1. CDR3 length: 13 amino acids. Trimming removed 6 bases from V and 4 bases from J; junction bases left unmatched: 5. Looked up from germline, CDR1 is MNHNS and CDR2 is SASEGT. The CDR3 coding sequence is TGTGCCAGCAGCCCACAGGGGCTCACTGAAGCTTTCTTT. Amino acid sequence: CASSPQGLTEAFF.

The table lists this clone with a few counts. J is TRBJ2-1 and V is TRBV27, with 7 bases fitting TRBD2. Per germline, CDR1 MNHEY and CDR2 SMNVEV (reference sequence). Trimming took 6 bases from V and 2 from J; bases not matched to a gene: 7. The CDR3 is 15 amino acids. This CDR3 is CASSTAGVPYNEQFF. In DNA form, the CDR3 reads TGTGCCAGCAGCACCGCGGGAGTACCCTACAATGAGCAGTTCTTC.

The rearrangement joins TRBV5-4 to TRBJ2-7; 7 bases are a match to TRBD1. V trimming: 3 bases; J trimming: 1 base; junction bases outside the gene matches: 4. CDR1 and CDR2 from the germline V gene are SGHNT and YYREEE (reference sequence). This CDR3 has 14 residues. CDR3 sequence: CASSSGDRSYEQYF. The CDR3 DNA follows: TGTGCCAGCAGCTCCGGGGACAGATCCTACGAGCAGTACTTC.

The chain couples TRBV27 to TRBJ2-5, with TRBD2 matching over 8 bases. CDR3 size: 15 residues. CDR1 MNHEY and CDR2 SMNVEV come from the germline V gene (reference sequence). V shed 2 bases and J 5 bases; nucleotides not matched to a gene: 7. DNA for the CDR3: TGTGCCAGCAGTTTAACGGGAGGGCCCTCGGAGACCCAGTACTTC. The encoded protein is CASSLTGGPSETQYF.

The rearrangement uses TRBV28 and TRBJ1-2, with D possibly being TRBD1 (5 bases). The CDR3 spans 16 residues. V lost 3 bases and J 7 bases, leaving 21 bases between the germline ends. Germline loops: CDR1 MDHEN, CDR2 SYDVKM. CDR3 nucleotide sequence: TGTGCCAGCAGTTTTCATGCGTTGGGGCAGGGTTTTGGCTACACCTTC. This translates into CASSFHALGQGFGYTF.

The V and J genes are TRBV28 and TRBJ1-1, with TRBD1 identical over 11 bases. This CDR3 has 15 residues. Per germline, CDR1 MDHEN and CDR2 SYDVKM. V was clipped by 3 bases and J by 5 bases; unmatched bases: 5. Here the CDR3 reads CASSLGGTGGTEAFF. The CDR3, as DNA: TGTGCCAGCAGTTTGGGTGGGACAGGGGGAACTGAAGCTTTCTTT.

CDR3 protein: CASSSGGNLPGELFF. The CDR3 DNA reads TGTGCCAGTAGTTCTGGCGGGAATTTGCCCGGGGAGCTGTTTTTT. The V call is TRBV19, the J call TRBJ2-2, with a weak D call TRBD2 (6 bases). V lost 5 bases and J lost 6, with 16 bases in between. CDR1 is LNHDA, CDR2 SQIVND, per germline (reference sequence). This CDR3 contains 15 residues.

The chain links TRBV4-1 to TRBJ2-3, with no clear D. In germline, CDR1 is MGHRA, CDR2 YSYEKL. The CDR3 spans 14 residues. Trimming cost V 5 bases and J 4 bases, with 13 bases left between them. CDR3 in DNA: TGCGCCAGCAGCGAGGCCTCCTATCCAGATACGCAGTATTTT. It codes for CASSEASYPDTQYF.

A remark on this clone: An end of the junction does not agree with germline; a read error may underlie this. V usage is TRBV7-9 and J usage is TRBJ1-2; tentative D call: TRBD1 (5 bases). This CDR3 contains 11 residues. CDR1 is SEHNR and CDR2 is FQNEAQ in the germline V gene (reference sequence). CDR3 in amino acids: CASSSDRYVAF. The CDR3 nucleotides read TGTGCCAGCAGTTCCGACAGATATGTAGCCTTC.

The chain employs TRBV19 and TRBJ1-4; the match to TRBD1 covers 12 bases. Germline values: CDR1 LNHDA, CDR2 SQIVND (reference sequence). V lost 5 bases and J lost 2; bases outside the gene matches: 6. The CDR3 sequence is 17 residues long. The CDR3 here is CASSRPGTGGTNEKLFF. CDR3 sequence (DNA): TGTGCCAGTAGTCGTCCCGGGACAGGGGGCACTAATGAAAAACTGTTTTTT.

This clone was seen only once. The chain links TRBV7-8 to TRBJ1-1; D might be TRBD1 (6 bases). V was cut by 5 bases and J by 5 bases, with 21 bases left in between. The CDR3 covers 16 residues. In germline, CDR1 is SGHVS, CDR2 FQNEAQ. CDR3 in DNA: TGTGCCAGCAGCCCGGCCGGGACAATGAGTGTGACTGAAGCTTTCTTT. Its translation is CASSPAGTMSVTEAFF.

The gene calls are TRBV6-1 and TRBJ1-3; D unresolved. The CDR3 is made up of 12 amino acids. V was cut by 2 bases and J by 4 bases, with 3 bases left in between. From germline, CDR1 is MNHNS and CDR2 SASEGT. CDR3: CASSEQGNTIYF. In DNA, the CDR3 is TGTGCCAGCAGTGAACAGGGAAACACCATATATTTT.

This clone occurred once. The rearrangement uses TRBV7-3 and TRBJ2-1; 10 bases are a match to TRBD2. Germline CDR1 and CDR2: SGHTA and FQGTGA. CDR3 size: 18 residues. The J segment lost 0 bases and the V segment lost 1 base, leaving 6 bases of the junction unmatched. The CDR3 region has the DNA TGTGCCAGCAGCTTAATGCCTAGCGGGGGCAACTCCTACAATGAGCAGTTCTTC. Translated, it gives CASSLMPSGGNSYNEQFF.

There are a few counts of this clone. The gene calls are TRBV19 and TRBJ2-1; 12 positions agree with TRBD2. The CDR3 spans 18 residues. The J segment lost 7 bases and the V segment lost 5 bases, leaving 15 bases of the junction unmatched. Germline V gene sequence: CDR1 LNHDA, CDR2 SQIVND (reference sequence). The CDR3 nucleotides are TGTGCCAGTAGTGTCGGACAGCCGGGACTAGCGGGTCCTAATGAGCAGTTCTTC. Translated, it gives CASSVGQPGLAGPNEQFF.

The J gene is TRBJ2-7, the V gene TRBV4-1, with 12 bases lining up with TRBD2. CDR1 MGHRA and CDR2 YSYEKL come from the germline V gene. Unmatched junction bases numbered 1, after V lost 1 base and J lost 3 bases. The CDR3 length is 15 residues. CDR3 coding DNA: TGCGCCAGCAGCCAAGTGACTAGCGGGGGCTACGAGCAGTACTTC. Amino acids: CASSQVTSGGYEQYF.

This clone has just one count. The V and J genes are TRBV7-9 and TRBJ1-3; 8 bases are shared with TRBD1. The CDR3 contains 19 residues. V lost 2 bases, J lost 0 bases, and 12 bases stayed unmatched. Per the germline V gene, CDR1 is SEHNR and CDR2 is FQNEAQ (reference sequence). The CDR3 nucleotides are TGTGCCAGCAGCTTATCCGTCAAACAGGGGGGAAGCTCTGGAAACACCATATATTTT. Residues: CASSLSVKQGGSSGNTIYF. The whole variable domain, remainder taken from reference TRBV7-9 and TRBJ1-3, is DTGVSQNPRHKITKRGQNVTFRCDPISEHNRLYWYRQTLGQGPEFLTYFQNEAQLEKSRLLSDRFSAERPKGSFSTLEIQRTEQGDSAMYLCASSLSVKQGGSSGNTIYFGEGSWLTVV.

The rearrangement joins TRBV4-3 to TRBJ1-2; 9 bases line up with TRBD1. The CDR3 is 15 residues long. Unmatched junction bases numbered 7, after V lost 4 bases and J lost 4 bases. Germline assignment: CDR1 LGHNA and CDR2 YSLEER. CDR3 region: CASSLMTGGGYGYTF. CDR3 coding DNA: TGCGCCAGCAGCCTTATGACAGGGGGTGGCTATGGCTACACCTTC.

This clone was counted once. This chain joins TRBV9 and TRBJ1-5; the D is unclear. The germline CDR1 and CDR2 sequences are SGDLS and YYNGEE. CDR3 length: 15 amino acids. The V end lost 0 bases, the J end lost 3 bases, and 10 bases lay between the germline ends. This CDR3 reads CASSVGAQVNQPQHF. The CDR3 nucleotides are TGTGCCAGCAGCGTAGGTGCTCAGGTCAATCAGCCCCAGCATTTT.

The rearrangement uses TRBV7-2 and TRBJ1-2; a weak D match, TRBD1 (5 bases). The CDR3 is 14 residues long. Trimming pared 6 bases from V and 2 bases from J, leaving 13 bases between. Looked up from germline, CDR1 is SGHTA and CDR2 is FQGNSA. The CDR3 is CASSPDTGNYGYTF. In DNA form, the CDR3 reads TGTGCCAGCAGTCCGGACACTGGCAACTATGGCTACACCTTC.

The V gene is TRBV11-2, the J gene TRBJ2-4, with TRBD1 matching 8 bases. After removal of 5 bases from V and 3 bases from J, the junction contained 6 bases not matched to a gene. CDR1 and CDR2 (germline): SGHAT, FQNNGV. The CDR3 contains 15 residues. The CDR3 protein is CASSHETGDKNIQYF. DNA for the CDR3: TGTGCCAGCAGCCACGAGACAGGGGACAAAAACATTCAGTACTTC.

The J gene is TRBJ1-1, the V gene TRBV6-6, with D tentatively TRBD1 (5 bases). Trimming shortened V by 3 bases and J by 1 base, and 9 bases separated the two germline ends. The CDR3 is 14 amino acids. The germline CDR1 and CDR2 sequences are MNHNY and SVGAGI (reference sequence). The CDR3 here is CASSYQGTNTEAFF. For the CDR3, the DNA is TGTGCCAGCAGTTATCAGGGAACGAACACTGAAGCTTTCTTT.

This chain links TRBV7-2 with TRBJ1-2, with 10 bases lining up with TRBD1. There are 14 residues in the CDR3. Looked up from germline, CDR1 is SGHTA and CDR2 is FQGNSA. J gave up 7 bases and V 5 bases, and 7 bases lay outside the gene matches. CDR3 nucleotide sequence: TGTGCCAGCAGCCCTCGACAGGGGGCTTTTGGCTACACCTTC. Translation: CASSPRQGAFGYTF.

The chain links TRBV7-8 to TRBJ2-1; weak D call: TRBD2 (6 bases). V lost 7 bases, J lost 2 bases, and 15 bases lay in between. There are 15 residues in the CDR3. The V gene's germline CDR1 is SGHVS and CDR2 FQNEAQ. The CDR3 here is CASTSAGLTYNEQFF. In DNA form, the CDR3 reads TGTGCCAGCACCTCCGCGGGACTTACCTACAATGAGCAGTTCTTC.

This clone was observed once. The chain joins TRBV27 to TRBJ2-3; 8 bases agree with TRBD2. Per the germline V gene, CDR1 is MNHEY and CDR2 is SMNVEV (reference sequence). This CDR3 has 17 amino acids. The V gene end was trimmed by 5 bases and the J gene end by 3 bases; junction bases not matched to a gene: 13. CDR3 loop: CASSPPGSGRVTDTQYF. The CDR3 DNA reads as TGTGCCAGCAGTCCCCCAGGAAGCGGGAGAGTGACAGATACGCAGTATTTT.

This chain links TRBV28 with TRBJ2-5, with 11 bases that match TRBD2. The V gene end was trimmed by 2 bases and the J gene end by 1 base; junction bases not matched to a gene: 0. CDR1 is MDHEN and CDR2 is SYDVKM in the germline V gene. The CDR3 totals 15 residues. DNA for the CDR3: TGTGCCAGCAGTTTAACTAGCGGGGGCCAAGAGACCCAGTACTTC. Translation gives CASSLTSGGQETQYF.

J is TRBJ1-1 and V is TRBV19; TRBD1 agrees at 7 bases. The V gene end was trimmed by 3 bases and the J gene end by 3 bases; junction bases not matched to a gene: 7. Per the germline V gene, CDR1 is LNHDA and CDR2 is SQIVND (reference sequence). This CDR3 is built from 15 residues. The CDR3 bases are TGTGCCAGTAGTATGCACAGGGGCGTCTACACTGAAGCTTTCTTT. Translating gives CASSMHRGVYTEAFF.

The rearrangement links TRBV6-1 to TRBJ2-7; D possibly corresponds to TRBD1 (6 bases). The V gene lost 6 bases and the J gene lost 1 base, with 10 bases spanning the gap. This CDR3 spans 13 amino acids. Germline-derived CDR1 and CDR2 are MNHNS and SASEGT. The CDR3 spells CASRDSASYEQYF. DNA of the CDR3: TGTGCCAGCAGGGACAGCGCGTCCTACGAGCAGTACTTC.